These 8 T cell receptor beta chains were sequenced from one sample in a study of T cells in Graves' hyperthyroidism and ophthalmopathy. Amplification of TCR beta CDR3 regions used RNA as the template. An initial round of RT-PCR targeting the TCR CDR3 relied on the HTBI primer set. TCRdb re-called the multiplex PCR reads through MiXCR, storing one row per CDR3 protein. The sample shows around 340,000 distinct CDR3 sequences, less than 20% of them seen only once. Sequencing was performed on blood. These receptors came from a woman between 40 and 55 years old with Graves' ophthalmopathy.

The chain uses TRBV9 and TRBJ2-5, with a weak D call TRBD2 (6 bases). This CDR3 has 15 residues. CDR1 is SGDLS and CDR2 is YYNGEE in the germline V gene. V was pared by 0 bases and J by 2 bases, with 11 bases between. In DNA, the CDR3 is TGTGCCAGCAGCGTAGAAGGAGGGCCACAAGAGACCCAGTACTTC. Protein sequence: CASSVEGGPQETQYF.

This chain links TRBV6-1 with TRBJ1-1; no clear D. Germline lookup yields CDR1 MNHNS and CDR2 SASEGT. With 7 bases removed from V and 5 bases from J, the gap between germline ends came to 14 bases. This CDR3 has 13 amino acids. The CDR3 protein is CASKTPGGTEAFF. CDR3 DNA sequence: TGTGCCAGCAAAACCCCGGGAGGTACTGAAGCTTTCTTT.

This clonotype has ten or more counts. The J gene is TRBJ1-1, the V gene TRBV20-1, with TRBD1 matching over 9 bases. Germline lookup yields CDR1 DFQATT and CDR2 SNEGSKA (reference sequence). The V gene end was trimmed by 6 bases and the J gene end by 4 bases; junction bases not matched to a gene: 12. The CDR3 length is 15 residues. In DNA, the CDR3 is TGCAGTGCCGTCCCGGGACAGGGTTGGAGCACTGAAGCTTTCTTT. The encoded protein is CSAVPGQGWSTEAFF.

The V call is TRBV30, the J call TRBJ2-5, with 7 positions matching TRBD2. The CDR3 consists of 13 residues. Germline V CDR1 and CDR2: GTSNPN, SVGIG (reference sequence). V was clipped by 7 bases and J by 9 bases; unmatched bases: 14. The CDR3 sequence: CAFTAGHTSAQYF. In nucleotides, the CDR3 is TGTGCCTTTACAGCGGGGCACACAAGCGCCCAGTACTTC.

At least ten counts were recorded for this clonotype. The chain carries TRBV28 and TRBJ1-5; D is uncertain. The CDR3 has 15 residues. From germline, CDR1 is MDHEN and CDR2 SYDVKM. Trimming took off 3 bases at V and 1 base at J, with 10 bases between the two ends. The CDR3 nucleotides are TGTGCCAGCAGTTTTGCCCGAGGGAGCAATCAGCCCCAGCATTTT. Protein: CASSFARGSNQPQHF.

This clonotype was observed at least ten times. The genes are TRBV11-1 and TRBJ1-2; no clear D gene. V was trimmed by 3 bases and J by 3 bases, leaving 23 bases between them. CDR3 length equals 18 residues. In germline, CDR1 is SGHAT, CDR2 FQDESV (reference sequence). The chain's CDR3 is CASSFSFLPGPPHYGYTF. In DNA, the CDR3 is TGTGCCAGCAGCTTTTCATTTCTGCCAGGCCCTCCTCACTATGGCTACACCTTC. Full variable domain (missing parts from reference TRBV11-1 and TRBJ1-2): EAEVAQSPRYKITEKSQAVAFWCDPISGHATLYWYRQILGQGPELLVQFQDESVVDDSQLPKDRFSAERLKGVDSTLKIQPAELGDSAMYLCASSFSFLPGPPHYGYTFGSGTRLTVV.

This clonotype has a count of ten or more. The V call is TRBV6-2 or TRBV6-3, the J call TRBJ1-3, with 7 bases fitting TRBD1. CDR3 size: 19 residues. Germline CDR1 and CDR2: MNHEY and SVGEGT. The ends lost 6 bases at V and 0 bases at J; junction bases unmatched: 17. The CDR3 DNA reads TGTGCCAGCAGCCTTCTCCTCAGGACAGGCCTTGACTCTGGAAACACCATATATTTT. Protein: CASSLLLRTGLDSGNTIYF.

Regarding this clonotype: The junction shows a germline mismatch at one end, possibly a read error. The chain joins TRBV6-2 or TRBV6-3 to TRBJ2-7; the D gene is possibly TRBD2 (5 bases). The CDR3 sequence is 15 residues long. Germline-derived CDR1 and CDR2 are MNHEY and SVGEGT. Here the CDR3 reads CASSYSHGDSYEEYF. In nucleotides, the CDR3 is TGTGCCAGCAGCTATTCCCACGGGGATTCCTACGAGGAGTACTTC.